This T cell receptor beta chain was captured by sequencing in a study of shared clonotypes between healthy human individuals. Whole-study context: Per donor, CD8 memory used one plate, CD8 naive used two, CD4 memory used three and CD4 naive used three. Findings and limits, study-wide: It was anticipated that sequencing depth would influence how many clonotypes donors shared. The generation probabilities recorded for non-shared clonotypes fell below those of clonotypes shared by all four donors.

CD8 cells regarded as naive lacked CD45RO, were positively chosen for CCR7, and omitted terminally differentiated effector memory CD45RA+ cells. Sequenced by immunoSEQ multiplex PCR; TCRdb stores in-frame clones only, minus some. The sample has 2 million to 2.5 million clones, 90% to 95% seen once. Germline CDR1 is SGDLS and CDR2 is YYNGEE. V was trimmed by 4 bases and J by 7 bases, leaving 12 bases between them. The CDR3 totals 13 residues. This clone was seen more than once but under ten times. Its antigen is undetermined. V is TRBV9 and J is TRBJ2-1, with unresolved D. The sample was naive CD8+ T cells from PBMCs. The source of this sequence is a man between 18 and 29 years old in good health. Some clones in this sample may be carry-over from other donors' samples. In nucleotides, the CDR3 is TGTGCCAGCAGCCCGGAACTCAGAAATGAGCAGTTCTTC. Its protein product is CASSPELRNEQFF.